These 4 T cell receptor beta chains originate from one sample sequenced in a study of beta chain features in type 1 diabetes. Reverse transcribing all isolated RNA meant expressed TCRB transcripts were sequenced. Libraries were prepared by immunoSEQ multiplex PCR; TCRdb keeps only in-frame clonotypes and omits some of them. The sample includes approximately 470,000 clones, 30% of them seen just once. Input material: naive CD4+ T cells from blood. The receptors were gathered from a man between 18 and 35 years old in good health.

CDR3 DNA: TGTGCCAGCAGCTTGGGGAGCTCCTACAATGAGCAGTTCTTC. Amino acid sequence: CASSLGSSYNEQFF. The genes are TRBV7-2 and TRBJ2-1, with TRBD2 as a possible D gene (5 bases). This CDR3 comprises 14 residues. The V gene's germline CDR1 is SGHTA and CDR2 FQGNSA. Between the trimmed V and J ends, which lost 3 bases and 0 bases, there was a span of 6 bases.

Concerning this clone itself: A read error may account for a junction end that differs from germline. This chain links TRBV7-7 with TRBJ2-2, with D tentatively TRBD1 (5 bases). The CDR3 has 15 amino acids. Germline values: CDR1 SSHAT, CDR2 FNYEAQ (reference sequence). CDR3 in amino acids: CASSPRQFNTGELFF. The CDR3 nucleotides are TGTGCTAGCAGCCCTCGACAGTTTAACACCGGGGAGCTGTTTTTT. Full variable domain (remainder filled in from reference TRBV7-7 and TRBJ2-2): GAGVSQSPRYKVTKRGQDVTLRCDPISSHATLYWYQQALGQGPEFLTYFNYEAQPDKSGLPSDRFSAERPEGSISTLTIQRTEQRDSAMYRCASSPRQFNTGELFFGEGSRLTVL.

This clone has only a few counts. The chain employs TRBV5-1 and TRBJ2-7; tentatively, D is TRBD1 (5 bases). Trimming took off 4 bases at V and 3 bases at J, with 14 bases between the two ends. Germline loops: CDR1 SGHRS, CDR2 YFSETQ. This CDR3 region has 14 residues. CDR3 coding DNA: TGCGCCAGCAGCCTCGAGTGGGGCAACTACGAGCAGTACTTC. As protein: CASSLEWGNYEQYF.

The chain is built from TRBV7-6 and TRBJ2-7; tentatively, D is TRBD1 or TRBD2 (5 bases each). The V end was cut by 5 bases, the J end by 4 bases, with 12 bases between. The CDR3 is 13 amino acids. CDR1 is SGHVS, CDR2 FNYEAQ, per germline. The CDR3 DNA is TGTGCCAGCAGCCCGGGACGGTTGTACGAGCAGTACTTC. It encodes CASSPGRLYEQYF.